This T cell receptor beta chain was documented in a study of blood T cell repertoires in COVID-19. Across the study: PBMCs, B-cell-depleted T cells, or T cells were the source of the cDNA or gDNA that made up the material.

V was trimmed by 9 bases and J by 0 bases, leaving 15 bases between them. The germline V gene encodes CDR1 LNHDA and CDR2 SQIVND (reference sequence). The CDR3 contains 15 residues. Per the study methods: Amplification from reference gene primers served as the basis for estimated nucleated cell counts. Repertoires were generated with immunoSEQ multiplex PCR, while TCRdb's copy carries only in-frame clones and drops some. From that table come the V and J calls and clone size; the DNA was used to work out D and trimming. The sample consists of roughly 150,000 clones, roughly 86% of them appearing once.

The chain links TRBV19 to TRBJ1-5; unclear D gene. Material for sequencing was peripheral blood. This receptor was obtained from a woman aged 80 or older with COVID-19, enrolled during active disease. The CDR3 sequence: CASRHGLYSNQPQHF. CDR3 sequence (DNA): TGTGCCAGCAGACACGGACTCTATAGCAATCAGCCCCAGCATTTT.